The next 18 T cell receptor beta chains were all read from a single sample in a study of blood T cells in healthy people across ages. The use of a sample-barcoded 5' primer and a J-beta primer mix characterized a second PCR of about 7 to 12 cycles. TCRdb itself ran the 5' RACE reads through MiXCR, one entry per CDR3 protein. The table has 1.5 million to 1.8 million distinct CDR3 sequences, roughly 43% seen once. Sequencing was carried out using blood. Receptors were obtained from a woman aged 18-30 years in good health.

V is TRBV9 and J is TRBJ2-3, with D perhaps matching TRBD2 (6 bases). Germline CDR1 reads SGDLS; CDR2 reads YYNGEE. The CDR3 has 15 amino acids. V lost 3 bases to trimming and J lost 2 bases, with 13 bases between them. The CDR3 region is CASSALSGFTDTQYF. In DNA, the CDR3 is TGTGCCAGCAGCGCCCTTAGCGGCTTCACAGATACGCAGTATTTT.

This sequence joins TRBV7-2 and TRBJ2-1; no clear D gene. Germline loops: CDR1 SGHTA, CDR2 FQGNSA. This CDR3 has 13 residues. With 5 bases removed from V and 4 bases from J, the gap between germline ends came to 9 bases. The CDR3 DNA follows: TGTGCCAGCAGCGTCAACTTATACAATGAGCAGTTCTTC. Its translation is CASSVNLYNEQFF.

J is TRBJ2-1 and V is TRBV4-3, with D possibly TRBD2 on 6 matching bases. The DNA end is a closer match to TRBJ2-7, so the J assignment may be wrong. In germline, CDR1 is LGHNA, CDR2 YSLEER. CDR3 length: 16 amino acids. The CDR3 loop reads CASSQPTGVGYNEQYF. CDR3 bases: TGCGCCAGCAGCCAACCCACGGGGGTCGGCTACAATGAGCAGTACTTC.

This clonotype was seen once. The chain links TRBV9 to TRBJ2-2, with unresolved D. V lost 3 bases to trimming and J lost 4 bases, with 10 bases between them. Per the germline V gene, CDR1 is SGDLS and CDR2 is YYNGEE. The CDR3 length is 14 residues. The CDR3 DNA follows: TGTGCCAGCAGCGGCCGGACCCTCACCGGGGAGCTGTTTTTT. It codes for CASSGRTLTGELFF.

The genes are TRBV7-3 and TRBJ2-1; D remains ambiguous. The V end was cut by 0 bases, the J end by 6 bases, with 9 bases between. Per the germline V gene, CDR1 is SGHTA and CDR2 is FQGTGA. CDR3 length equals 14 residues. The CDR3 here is CASSLTGSRNEQFF. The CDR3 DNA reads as TGTGCCAGCAGCTTAACAGGTTCTCGCAATGAGCAGTTCTTC. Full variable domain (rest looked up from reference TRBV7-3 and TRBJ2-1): GAGVSQTPSNKVTEKGKYVELRCDPISGHTALYWYRQSLGQGPEFLIYFQGTGAADDSGLPNDRFFAVRPEGSVSTLKIQRTERGDSAVYLCASSLTGSRNEQFFGPGTRLTVL.

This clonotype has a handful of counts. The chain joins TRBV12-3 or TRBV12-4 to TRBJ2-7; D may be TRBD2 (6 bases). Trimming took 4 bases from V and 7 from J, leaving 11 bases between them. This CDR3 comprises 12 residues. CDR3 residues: CASSYWGEEQYF. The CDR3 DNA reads TGTGCCAGCAGTTATTGGGGGGAAGAGCAGTACTTC.

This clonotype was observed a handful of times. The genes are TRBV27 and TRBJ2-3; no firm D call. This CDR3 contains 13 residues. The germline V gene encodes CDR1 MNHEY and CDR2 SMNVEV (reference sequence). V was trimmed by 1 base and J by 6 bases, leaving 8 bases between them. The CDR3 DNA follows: TGTGCCAGCAGTTTATGGGCACCTGATACGCAGTATTTT. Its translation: CASSLWAPDTQYF.

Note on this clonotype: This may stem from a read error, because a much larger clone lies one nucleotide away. The CDR3 region is CSASAGTINSYTF. The CDR3 nucleotides read TGCAGTGCTAGTGCCGGGACGATCAATAGCTACACCTTC. This rearrangement joins TRBV20-1 to TRBJ1-2; D possibly corresponds to TRBD1 (5 bases). Trimming pared 3 bases from V and 9 bases from J, leaving 17 bases between. CDR1 and CDR2 (germline): DFQATT, SNEGSKA (reference sequence). The CDR3 is 13 amino acids.

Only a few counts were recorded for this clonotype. This CDR3 is CASSLRLVQNEQYF. The CDR3 nucleotides read TGTGCCAGCAGTCTACGACTAGTGCAGAACGAGCAGTACTTC. The genes are TRBV12-3 or TRBV12-4 and TRBJ2-7; TRBD2 might be the D (6 bases). This CDR3 has 14 residues. V was cut by 5 bases and J by 5 bases, with 16 bases left in between.

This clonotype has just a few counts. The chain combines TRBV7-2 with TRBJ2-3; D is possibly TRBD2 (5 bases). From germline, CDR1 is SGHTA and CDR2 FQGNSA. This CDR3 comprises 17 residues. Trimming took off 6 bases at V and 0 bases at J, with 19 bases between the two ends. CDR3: CASRWKLLDSSTDTQYF. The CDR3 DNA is TGTGCCAGCAGGTGGAAACTACTGGACTCTAGCACAGATACGCAGTATTTT.

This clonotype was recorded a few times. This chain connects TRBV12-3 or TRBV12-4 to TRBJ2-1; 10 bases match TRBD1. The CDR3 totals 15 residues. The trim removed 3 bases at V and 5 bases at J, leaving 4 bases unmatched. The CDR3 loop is CASSFWTGGHNEQFF. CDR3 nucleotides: TGTGCCAGCAGTTTCTGGACAGGGGGACACAATGAGCAGTTCTTC.

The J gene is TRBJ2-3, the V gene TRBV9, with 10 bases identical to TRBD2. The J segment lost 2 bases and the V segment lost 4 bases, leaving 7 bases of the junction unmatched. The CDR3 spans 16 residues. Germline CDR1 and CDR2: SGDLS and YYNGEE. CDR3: CASSIGTSAYTDTQYF. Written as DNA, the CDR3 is TGTGCCAGCAGCATTGGGACTAGCGCCTACACAGATACGCAGTATTTT.

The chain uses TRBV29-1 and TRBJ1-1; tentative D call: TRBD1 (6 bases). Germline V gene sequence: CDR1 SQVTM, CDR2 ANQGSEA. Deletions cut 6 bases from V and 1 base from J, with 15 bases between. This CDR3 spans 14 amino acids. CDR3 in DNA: TGCAGCGTACGTACAGGGTTCAGGAACACTGAAGCTTTCTTT. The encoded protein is CSVRTGFRNTEAFF.

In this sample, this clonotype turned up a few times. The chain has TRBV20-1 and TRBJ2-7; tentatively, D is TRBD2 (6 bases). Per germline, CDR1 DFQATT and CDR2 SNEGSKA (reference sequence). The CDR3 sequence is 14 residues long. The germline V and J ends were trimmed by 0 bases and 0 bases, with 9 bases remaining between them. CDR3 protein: CSARDVGGSYEQYF. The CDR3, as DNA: TGCAGTGCTAGAGATGTCGGGGGCTCCTACGAGCAGTACTTC.

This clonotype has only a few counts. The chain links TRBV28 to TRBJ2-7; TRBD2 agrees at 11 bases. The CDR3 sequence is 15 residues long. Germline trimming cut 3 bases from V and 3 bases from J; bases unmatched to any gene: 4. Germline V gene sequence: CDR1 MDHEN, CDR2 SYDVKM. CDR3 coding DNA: TGTGCCAGCAGTTTTGGCGGGACTAGCGGCTACGAGCAGTACTTC. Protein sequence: CASSFGGTSGYEQYF.

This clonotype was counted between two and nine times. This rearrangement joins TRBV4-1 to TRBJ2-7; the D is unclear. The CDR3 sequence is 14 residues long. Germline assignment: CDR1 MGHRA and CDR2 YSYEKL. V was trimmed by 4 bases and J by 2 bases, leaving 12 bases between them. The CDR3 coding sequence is TGCGCCAGCAGCCCCCCCATTCGCGCCTACGAGCAGTACTTC. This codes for CASSPPIRAYEQYF.

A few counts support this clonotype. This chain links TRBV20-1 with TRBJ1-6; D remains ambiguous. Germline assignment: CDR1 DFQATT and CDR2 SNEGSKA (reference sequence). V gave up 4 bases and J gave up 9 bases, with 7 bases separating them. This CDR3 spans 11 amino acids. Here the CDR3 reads CSANRFSPLHF. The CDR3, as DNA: TGCAGTGCTAACCGGTTTTCACCCCTCCACTTT.

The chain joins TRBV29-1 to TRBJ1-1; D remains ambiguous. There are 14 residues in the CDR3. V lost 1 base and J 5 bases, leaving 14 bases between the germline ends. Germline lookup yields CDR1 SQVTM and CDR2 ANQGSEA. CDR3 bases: TGCAGCGTTGAAGGCGGGAGGGAGACGACTGAAGCTTTCTTT. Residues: CSVEGGRETTEAFF.